Listed below are T cell receptor beta chains from one sample, sequenced in a study of blood T cell repertoires in COVID-19. Libraries were prepared by immunoSEQ multiplex PCR; TCRdb keeps only in-frame clonotypes and omits some of them. The table has under 300,000 clones, 83% seen once. The sequenced sample was peripheral blood. All receptors derive from a man aged 60 to 75 who had recovered from COVID-19. Each CDR3 is given with its conserved first and last residue. The D gene is left open where the match is weak. Some rows mark clone size as missing; the rest say once, few, many or name a class of expanded clone.

d_call j_call v_call clone_size cdr3_aa cdr3_nt
TRBD2 TRBJ2-7 TRBV5-1 . CASSPTSGGSYEQYF TGCGCCAGCAGCCCAACTAGCGGGGGATCCTACGAGCAGTACTTC
. TRBJ1-2 TRBV7-2 . CASSPTQGQLYGYTF TGTGCCAGCAGCCCGACCCAAGGACAACTTTATGGCTACACCTTC
. TRBJ1-3 TRBV11-2 few CASSSTRALAGNTIYF TGTGCCAGCAGCTCTACCAGGGCTCTGGCTGGAAACACCATATATTTT
. TRBJ2-7 TRBV5-4 . CASSLTGGTYEQYF TGTGCCAGCAGCTTGACCGGCGGAACCTACGAGCAGTACTTC
. TRBJ2-7 TRBV6-5 . CASHRQATYEQYF TGTGCCAGCCATCGACAGGCTACCTACGAGCAGTACTTC
. TRBJ2-1 TRBV9 . CASSVGSSSYNEQFF TGTGCCAGCAGCGTAGGGAGTAGCTCCTACAATGAGCAGTTCTTC
TRBD2 TRBJ2-1 TRBV5-4 once CASSLVPTSGRNEQFF TGTGCCAGCAGCTTGGTACCGACTAGCGGGAGAAATGAGCAGTTCTTC
. TRBJ1-3 TRBV3-1/TRBV3-2 . CASSQVPQVLGNTIYF TGTGCCAGCAGCCAAGTCCCGCAGGTCCTTGGAAACACCATATATTTT
TRBD2 TRBJ2-7 TRBV5-1 few CASSLAWAGVAYEQYF TGCGCCAGCAGCTTGGCGTGGGCGGGAGTTGCCTACGAGCAGTACTTC
TRBD2 TRBJ2-7 TRBV29-1 . CSARLAGGLYEQYF TGCAGCGCTCGTCTAGCGGGAGGGCTCTACGAGCAGTACTTC
TRBD1 TRBJ1-6 TRBV5-4 . CASSPVTGDSPLHF TGTGCCAGCAGCCCCGTTACAGGGGATTCACCCCTCCACTTT
. TRBJ1-1 TRBV28 . CASSLSTFKAFF TGTGCCAGCAGTTTATCGACATTTAAAGCTTTCTTT
. TRBJ2-1 TRBV20-1 . CSASGAGQQFF TGCAGTGCTAGTGGGGCGGGGCAGCAGTTCTTC
TRBD2 TRBJ2-2 TRBV5-1 . CASSGLAGVPGELFF TGCGCCAGCAGCGGTCTAGCGGGAGTCCCCGGGGAGCTGTTTTTT
TRBD1 TRBJ2-7 TRBV18 . CASSPSTGKYEQYF TGTGCCAGCTCACCCTCGACAGGGAAGTACGAGCAGTACTTC
. TRBJ1-5 TRBV15 . CATSRDPRSGNQPQHF TGTGCCACCAGCAGAGATCCCAGGTCTGGCAATCAGCCCCAGCATTTT
TRBD2 TRBJ2-5 TRBV24-1 . CATRGLGAQETQYF TGTGCCACCCGAGGACTAGGAGCACAAGAGACCCAGTACTTC
. TRBJ1-2 TRBV6-1 . CASSELEGVVGYTF TGTGCCAGCAGTGAGCTAGAGGGGGTGGTTGGCTACACCTTC
. TRBJ1-1 TRBV27 . CASSLSVAGWAFF TGTGCCAGCAGTTTATCTGTTGCAGGGTGGGCTTTCTTT
TRBD1 TRBJ2-7 TRBV18 . CASSPVGQVSYEQYF TGTGCCAGCTCACCGGTGGGACAGGTTTCCTACGAGCAGTACTTC
. TRBJ1-1 TRBV30 . CAWSVQGEAFF TGTGCCTGGAGTGTGCAGGGTGAAGCTTTCTTT
. TRBJ1-1 TRBV4-2 . CASSPGSGRYGRNTEAFF TGTGCCAGCAGCCCAGGAAGTGGCAGGTACGGCCGGAACACTGAAGCTTTCTTT
. TRBJ2-7 TRBV28 . CASSPDRSSYEQYF TGTGCCAGCAGTCCTGACAGGAGCTCCTACGAGCAGTACTTC
TRBD1 TRBJ1-3 TRBV18 . CASSNQGAPGNTIYF TGTGCCAGCTCGAATCAGGGGGCGCCGGGAAACACCATATATTTT
TRBD2 TRBJ2-2 TRBV18 . CASSPRTSGRANTGELFF TGTGCCAGCTCACCACGGACTAGCGGGAGGGCGAACACCGGGGAGCTGTTTTTT
. TRBJ2-7 TRBV7-9 once CASSLRDEQYF TGTGCCAGCAGCTTACGAGACGAGCAGTACTTC
. TRBJ1-5 TRBV29-1 . CSVETGRGQPQHF TGCAGCGTCGAAACAGGGAGAGGGCAGCCCCAGCATTTT
. TRBJ1-2 TRBV15 . CATSRDWQGGGYTF TGTGCCACCAGCAGAGATTGGCAGGGTGGTGGCTACACCTTC
TRBD1 TRBJ1-4 TRBV5-6 . CASSSTTTGGPEKLFF TGTGCCAGCAGCTCGACTACGACAGGGGGCCCGGAAAAACTGTTTTTT
. TRBJ2-4 TRBV3-1/TRBV3-2 . CASSQDLGGRYIQYF TGTGCCAGCAGCCAAGATCTGGGGGGAAGGTACATTCAGTACTTC
TRBD1 TRBJ1-1 TRBV10-3 few CAISEPDRAGEAFF TGTGCCATCAGTGAGCCCGACAGGGCCGGTGAAGCTTTCTTT
TRBD2 TRBJ2-5 TRBV3-1/TRBV3-2 . CASSRGLAGGWAETQYF TGTGCCAGCAGCCGGGGACTAGCGGGAGGATGGGCAGAGACCCAGTACTTC
. TRBJ2-5 TRBV29-1 . CSVVGGGETQYF TGCAGCGTTGTAGGCGGAGGGGAGACCCAGTACTTC
. TRBJ1-1 TRBV5-1 . CASSLGSMNTEAFF TGCGCCAGCAGCTTAGGGAGCATGAACACTGAAGCTTTCTTT
TRBD2 TRBJ2-3 TRBV4-2 once CASSFPSGGVGTDTQYF TGTGCCAGCAGCTTTCCTAGCGGGGGCGTGGGTACAGATACGCAGTATTTT
. TRBJ2-7 TRBV4-1 . CASSQQAAGPGEQYF TGCGCCAGCAGCCAACAGGCTGCGGGCCCGGGCGAGCAGTACTTC
. TRBJ2-5 TRBV5-1 . CASQEGQETQYF TGCGCCAGCCAGGAGGGACAAGAGACCCAGTACTTC
. TRBJ1-4 TRBV3-1/TRBV3-2 . CASSQDLGGVGANEKLFF TGTGCCAGCAGCCAAGACCTGGGGGGGGTCGGGGCTAATGAAAAACTGTTTTTT
. TRBJ2-3 TRBV3-1/TRBV3-2 . CASRGVGTDTQYF TGTGCCAGCAGAGGGGTGGGGACAGATACGCAGTATTTT